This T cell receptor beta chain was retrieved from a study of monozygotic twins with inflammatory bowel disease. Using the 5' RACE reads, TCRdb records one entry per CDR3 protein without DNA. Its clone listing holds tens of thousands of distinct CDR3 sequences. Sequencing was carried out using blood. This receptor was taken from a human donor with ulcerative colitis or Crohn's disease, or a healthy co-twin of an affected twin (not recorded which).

CDR3 region: CASSLTNESEAFF. This chain uses TRBV7-2 with TRBJ1-1. Germline CDR1 SGHTA, CDR2 FQGNSA. CDR3 length: 13 amino acids.